This T cell receptor (beta chain) was profiled in a study of tumor-infiltrating lymphocytes in localized non-small cell lung cancer. The CDR3 has 14 amino acids. Germline V gives CDR1 SNHLY, CDR2 FYNNEI. V trimming: 1 base; J trimming: 5 bases; junction bases outside the gene matches: 3. Clones were sequenced by immunoSEQ multiplex PCR, and TCRdb holds only the in-frame ones, with some missing. Among about 7,200 clones listed, around 68% were seen once. This clone was detected a few times. Sequenced sample: lung tumor tissue. This chain joins TRBV2 and TRBJ1-1; 8 bases fit TRBD1. This TCR came from a human donor with non-small cell lung cancer. In DNA, the CDR3 is TGTGCCAGCAGTGAAGGGACAGGGCGTACTGAAGCTTTCTTT. Its translation is CASSEGTGRTEAFF. The whole variable domain, remainder taken from reference TRBV2 and TRBJ1-1, is EPEVTQTPSHQVTQMGQEVILRCVPISNHLYFYWYRQILGQKVEFLVSFYNNEISEKSEIFDDQFSVERPDGSNFTLKIRSTKLEDSAMYFCASSEGTGRTEAFFGQGTRLTVV.